The present TCR beta chain was sequenced within a study of OX40 agonist ivuxolimab in advanced cancers. Study-level information: Those treated in dose escalation had hepatocellular carcinoma, melanoma, renal cell cancer or head and neck cancer.

Repertoires were generated with immunoSEQ multiplex PCR, while TCRdb's copy carries only in-frame clones and drops some. The data contain approximately 13,000 clones, 65% to 80% of them seen just once; the ten biggest clones take up 32%. The V segment lost 5 bases and the J segment 1 base; nucleotides outside the gene matches: 10. The CDR3 runs 16 residues. Germline assignment: CDR1 SGHDT and CDR2 YYEEEE. Study-level findings and limits: Antigen specificity of clonally expanded peripheral T cells was not established. Compared with CD4+, CD8+ T cells on average had more expanded clones.

This clone was seen a few times. Its target is unknown. The chain has TRBV5-6 and TRBJ1-1; 8 bases are shared with TRBD1. The material was CD4+ or CD8+ T cells sorted from blood, obtained in a trial of the OX40 agonist ivuxolimab. The sequence came from an adult with an advanced solid tumor such as melanoma, head and neck, liver or kidney cancer. The CDR3 region has the DNA TGTGCCAGCAGACTTGCCGCCCAGGGGGCGAACACTGAAGCTTTCTTT. Encoded protein: CASRLAAQGANTEAFF. The full variable domain, with the rest looked up from reference TRBV5-6 and TRBJ1-1, is DAGVTQSPTHLIKTRGQQVTLRCSPKSGHDTVSWYQQALGQGPQFIFQYYEEEERQRGNFPDRFSGHQFPNYSSELNVNALLLGDSALYLCASRLAAQGANTEAFFGQGTRLTVV.